Shown below are 14 T cell receptor beta chains from a single sample sequenced in a study of blood T cell repertoires in COVID-19. Measured with immunoSEQ multiplex PCR; TCRdb has only the in-frame clones, and not every one. Of approximately 260,000 clones listed, roughly 86% are singletons. What was sequenced was peripheral blood. These receptors originate from a man aged 18-30 years with active or convalescent COVID-19.

The V and J genes are TRBV7-9 and TRBJ2-5; 8 bases align to TRBD2. The V segment lost 5 bases and the J segment 6 bases; nucleotides outside the gene matches: 8. The germline V gene has CDR1 SEHNR and CDR2 FQNEAQ (reference sequence). The CDR3 length is 14 residues. This CDR3 reads CASSPSRLAKTQYF. CDR3 in DNA: TGTGCCAGCAGCCCCTCTCGACTAGCGAAGACCCAGTACTTC.

V and J are TRBV27 and TRBJ2-6; 9 bases map to TRBD1. Per the germline V gene, CDR1 is MNHEY and CDR2 is SMNVEV (reference sequence). The CDR3 is 18 amino acids. The J segment lost 2 bases and the V segment lost 5 bases, leaving 10 bases of the junction unmatched. The CDR3 bases are TGTGCCAGCAGTGCCTACAGGGGGCCGGCTACTGGGGCCAACGTCCTGACTTTC. Its translation: CASSAYRGPATGANVLTF.

The chain recombines TRBV19 with TRBJ2-1, with 13 bases fitting TRBD2. Germline V gene sequence: CDR1 LNHDA, CDR2 SQIVND (reference sequence). V lost 6 bases, J lost 15 bases, and 14 bases stayed unmatched. The length of the CDR3 is 15 residues. CDR3 DNA: TGTGCCAGTAGCAAGTCCGGGACTAGCGGGACGCGCTCGTTCTTC. This gives the protein CASSKSGTSGTRSFF.

The chain has TRBV7-3 and TRBJ1-1, with 8 bases identical to TRBD1. V was pared by 6 bases and J by 3 bases, with 3 bases of the junction left unmatched. The germline V gene encodes CDR1 SGHTA and CDR2 FQGTGA. This CDR3 contains 13 residues. The CDR3, as DNA: TGTGCCAGCAGTTCGGACAGGGACACTGAAGCTTTCTTT. Protein product: CASSSDRDTEAFF.

The chain has TRBV25-1 and TRBJ1-2, with TRBD1 matching over 7 bases. Germline V CDR1 and CDR2: MGHDK, SYGVNS. The CDR3 runs 14 residues. V was pared by 5 bases and J by 5 bases, with 8 bases of the junction left unmatched. The CDR3, as DNA: TGTGCCAGCAGTTCAGAGACAGGGAAATATGGCTACACCTTC. It yields the protein CASSSETGKYGYTF.

The V and J genes are TRBV28 and TRBJ2-7; perhaps TRBD1 as D (6 bases). The CDR3 has 15 residues. V lost 2 bases, J lost 0 bases, and 11 bases lay in between. Per the germline V gene, CDR1 is MDHEN and CDR2 is SYDVKM. The CDR3 region is CASSLRLQGSYEQYF. Written as DNA, the CDR3 is TGTGCCAGCAGTTTACGGTTACAGGGCTCCTACGAGCAGTACTTC.

The gene calls are TRBV10-1 and TRBJ1-1, with 8 bases identical to TRBD1. This CDR3 region has 15 residues. V shed 0 bases, J shed 7 bases, and the junction held 7 bases outside the gene matches. Germline V gene data show CDR1 as WNHNN and CDR2 as SYGVQD (reference sequence). The CDR3 DNA reads TGCGCCAGCAGTGAGTCGAGGACAGGGCTGGTTGAAGCTTTCTTT. This translates into CASSESRTGLVEAFF.

The CDR3 DNA follows: TGTGCCAGCAGTGAAACGGGGGGGGAGACCCAGTACTTC. Encoded protein: CASSETGGETQYF. This chain connects TRBV2 to TRBJ2-5; 8 nucleotides line up with TRBD2. J gave up 5 bases and V 2 bases, and 1 base lay outside the gene matches. The CDR3 has 13 amino acids. Germline assignment: CDR1 SNHLY and CDR2 FYNNEI.

The rearrangement uses TRBV10-3 and TRBJ2-1; TRBD2 agrees at 8 bases. In germline, CDR1 is ENHRY, CDR2 SYGVKD. Losses at the gene ends were 10 bases for V and 5 bases for J; bases not matched to a gene: 7. The length of the CDR3 is 13 residues. CDR3 amino acids: CASTGGDNNEQFF. The CDR3 nucleotides are TGTGCCAGCACGGGGGGGGATAACAATGAGCAGTTCTTC.

The rearrangement links TRBV5-1 to TRBJ2-1; D is undetermined. This CDR3 has 11 residues. V lost 0 bases and J lost 8, with 3 bases in between. Germline CDR1 is SGHRS and CDR2 is YFSETQ. The CDR3 reads CASSLAYEQFF. In nucleotides, the CDR3 is TGCGCCAGCAGCTTGGCCTATGAGCAGTTCTTC.

The chain carries TRBV28 and TRBJ2-1; TRBD1 aligns across 8 bases. Per germline, CDR1 MDHEN and CDR2 SYDVKM. Unmatched junction bases numbered 11, after V lost 8 bases and J lost 8 bases. This CDR3 is built from 14 residues. The CDR3 nucleotides read TGTGCCAGCTCTAAGAGGACAGGGTGGGATGAGCAGTTCTTC. It specifies CASSKRTGWDEQFF.

The chain has TRBV28 and TRBJ1-3; D is unresolved. The V end was cut by 6 bases, the J end by 0 bases, with 6 bases between. The CDR3 is 13 residues long. The germline V gene has CDR1 MDHEN and CDR2 SYDVKM. CDR3: CASRFSSGNTIYF. The CDR3, as DNA: TGTGCCAGCAGGTTCTCCTCTGGAAACACCATATATTTT.

V gene TRBV5-6 combines with J gene TRBJ1-1; D unclear. Germline lookup yields CDR1 SGHDT and CDR2 YYEEEE. The CDR3 runs to 13 residues. The V end lost 4 bases, the J end lost 1 base, and 8 bases lay between the germline ends. The CDR3, as DNA: TGTGCCAGCAGCATTACAGAGAACACTGAAGCTTTCTTT. Encoded protein: CASSITENTEAFF.

The chain joins TRBV2 to TRBJ2-1; 13 nucleotides align to TRBD2. Germline-derived CDR1 and CDR2 are SNHLY and FYNNEI. This CDR3 region has 17 residues. V shed 6 bases, J shed 6 bases, and the junction held 11 bases outside the gene matches. CDR3 loop: CASRARTSGGGGNEQFF. Here the CDR3 DNA reads TGTGCCAGCAGAGCGCGGACTAGCGGGGGCGGTGGCAATGAGCAGTTCTTC.